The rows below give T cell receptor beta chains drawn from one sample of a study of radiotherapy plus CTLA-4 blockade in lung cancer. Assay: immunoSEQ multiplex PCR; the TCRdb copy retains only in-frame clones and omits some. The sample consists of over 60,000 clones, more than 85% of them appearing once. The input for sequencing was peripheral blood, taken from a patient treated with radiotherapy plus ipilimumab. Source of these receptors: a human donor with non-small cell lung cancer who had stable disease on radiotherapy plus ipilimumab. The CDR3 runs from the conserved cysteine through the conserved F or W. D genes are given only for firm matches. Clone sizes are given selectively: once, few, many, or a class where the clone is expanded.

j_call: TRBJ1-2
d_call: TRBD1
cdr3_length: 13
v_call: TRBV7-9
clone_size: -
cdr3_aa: CASSPRQGSGYTF
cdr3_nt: TGTGCCAGCAGCCCCCGACAGGGGTCTGGCTACACCTTC

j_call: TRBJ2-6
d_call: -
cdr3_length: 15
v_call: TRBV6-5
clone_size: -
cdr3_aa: CASTKGSSGANVLTF
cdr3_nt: TGTGCCAGCACAAAGGGAAGCTCTGGGGCCAACGTCCTGACTTTC

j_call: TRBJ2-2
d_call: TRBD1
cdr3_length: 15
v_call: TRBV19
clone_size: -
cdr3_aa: CASSSPGQGLGELFF
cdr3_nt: TGTGCCAGTAGTTCGCCGGGACAGGGACTCGGGGAGCTGTTTTTT

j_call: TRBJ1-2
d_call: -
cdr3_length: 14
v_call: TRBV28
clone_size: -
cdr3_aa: CASSLRGMDYGYTF
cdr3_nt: TGTGCCAGCAGTTTAAGGGGAATGGACTATGGCTACACCTTC

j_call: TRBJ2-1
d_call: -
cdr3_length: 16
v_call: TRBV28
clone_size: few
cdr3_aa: CASSFRAGNLYNEQFF
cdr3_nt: TGTGCCAGCAGTTTTAGGGCAGGGAACCTCTACAATGAGCAGTTCTTC

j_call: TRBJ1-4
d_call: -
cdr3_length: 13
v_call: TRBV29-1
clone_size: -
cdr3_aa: CSVVGFINEKLFF
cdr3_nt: TGCAGCGTTGTGGGGTTTATTAATGAAAAACTGTTTTTT

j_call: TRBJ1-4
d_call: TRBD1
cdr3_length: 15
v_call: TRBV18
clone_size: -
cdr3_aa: CASSRNSGQNEKLFF
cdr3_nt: TGTGCCAGCTCACGGAACTCGGGACAGAATGAAAAACTGTTTTTT

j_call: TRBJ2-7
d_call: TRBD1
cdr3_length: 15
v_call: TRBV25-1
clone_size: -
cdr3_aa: CASSPRGGEAYEQYF
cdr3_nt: TGTGCCAGCAGCCCCCGAGGGGGCGAAGCCTACGAGCAGTACTTC

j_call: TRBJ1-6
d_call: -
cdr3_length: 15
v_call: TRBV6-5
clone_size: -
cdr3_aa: CASTQFRQLNSPLHF
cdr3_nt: TGTGCCAGCACACAGTTCCGCCAGCTAAATTCACCCCTCCACTTT

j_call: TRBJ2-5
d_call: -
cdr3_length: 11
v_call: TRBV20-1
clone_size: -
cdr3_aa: CSTRTQETQYF
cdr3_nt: TGCAGTACCCGGACTCAAGAGACCCAGTACTTC